This entry concerns a single T cell receptor (beta chain). Method: immunoSEQ multiplex PCR; TCRdb's copy keeps in-frame clones and lacks some. The sample records 100,000 to 150,000 clones, about 92% being singletons. The data originate from a study of control samples from healthy donors and cancer patients. Trimming removed 0 bases at V and 4 bases at J, with 13 bases between. The CDR3 is 16 residues long. CDR1 and CDR2 from the germline V gene are WSHSY and SAAADI. The sequencing input was PBMCs. The sequence came from a middle-aged man with head and neck cancer. The chain uses TRBV10-2 and TRBJ1-3; D not certain. CDR3 in DNA: TGCGCCAGCAGTGAGTCACGTTGGCTGAGGGGAAACACCATATATTTT. Residues: CASSESRWLRGNTIYF.